The rows below give T cell receptor beta chains drawn from one sample of a study of T cell responses to AZD1222 COVID-19 vaccine. Repertoires were generated with immunoSEQ multiplex PCR, while TCRdb's copy carries only in-frame clones and drops some. This sample has roughly 76,000 clones, with around nine tenths found just once. Here the sequenced sample was peripheral blood, taken on day 0 of AZD1222 vaccination. The receptors stem from an adult in good health. The CDR3 runs from the conserved cysteine through the conserved F or W. Fields, in order: D gene, J gene, clone size, V gene, CDR3 DNA, CDR3 protein. The D gene is left open where the match is weak. Size is omitted from some rows. Given values are once, few, many or a class for expanded clones.

NA,TRBJ1-1,once,TRBV2,TGTGCCAGCACCAAGGGAGCAGGGGCGACTGAAGCTTTCTTT,CASTKGAGATEAFF
TRBD2,TRBJ2-2,NA,TRBV2,TGTGCCAGCAAAATCTCCAGCGGGAGGTTTACCGGGGAGCTGTTTTTT,CASKISSGRFTGELFF
NA,TRBJ1-2,NA,TRBV30,TGTGCCTGGAGTGAAGGGTTTGGCTACACCTTC,CAWSEGFGYTF
NA,TRBJ1-2,once,TRBV5-1,TGCGCCAGCAGCTTGGCGGGTGACTATGGCTACACCTTC,CASSLAGDYGYTF
NA,TRBJ1-1,NA,TRBV5-1,TGCGCCAGCATCCGGGACGGTAACACTGAAGCTTTCTTT,CASIRDGNTEAFF
NA,TRBJ1-2,NA,TRBV18,TGTGCCAGCTCACCAGATACGGATTATGGCTACACCTTC,CASSPDTDYGYTF
TRBD1,TRBJ2-5,NA,TRBV19,TGTGCCAGTAGTATTTACAGGGGGTACCAAGAGACCCAGTACTTC,CASSIYRGYQETQYF
TRBD2,TRBJ2-2,NA,TRBV10-2,TGCGCCAGCAGGGGCGGGAGAAATGCCGGGGAGCTGTTTTTT,CASRGGRNAGELFF
NA,TRBJ1-1,NA,TRBV7-2,TGTGCCAGCAGCTTTGCTGGAAGGATCACTGAAGCTTTCTTT,CASSFAGRITEAFF
TRBD2,TRBJ2-5,NA,TRBV27,TGTGCCAGCAGTTTACTCAGCGGGGGGGAGACCCAGTACTTC,CASSLLSGGETQYF
NA,TRBJ2-2,NA,TRBV7-9,TGTGCCAGCAGCTTACTAGAGACCGGGGAGCTGTTTTTT,CASSLLETGELFF
TRBD1,TRBJ1-5,NA,TRBV11-2,TGTGCCAGCAGCTGGGGACAGGGGATAGGACAGCCCCAGCATTTT,CASSWGQGIGQPQHF
NA,TRBJ2-5,NA,TRBV18,TGTGCCAGCTCACCCCGAGGGGGGGACCAAGAGACCCAGTACTTC,CASSPRGGDQETQYF
TRBD1,TRBJ1-2,NA,TRBV29-1,TGCAGCTCGCGGACAGGCGGGGTCTATGGCTACACCTTC,CSSRTGGVYGYTF
NA,TRBJ1-5,NA,TRBV19,TGTGCCAGTAGTATAGATCGGCCTCAGCCCCAGCATTTT,CASSIDRPQPQHF
NA,TRBJ2-7,NA,TRBV30,TGTGCCTGGAGTCCCGACTACGAGCAGTACTTC,CAWSPDYEQYF
NA,TRBJ1-5,NA,TRBV5-8,TGTGCCAGCAGCTTGTTAGGCGTTAGCAATCAGCCCCAGCATTTT,CASSLLGVSNQPQHF
NA,TRBJ1-2,NA,TRBV5-5,TGTGCCAGCAGCTCGACCCGAGGGGCGGGGGGCTACACCTTC,CASSSTRGAGGYTF
NA,TRBJ2-7,once,TRBV7-2,TGTGCCAGCAGCGCCTACTCGCGGGGACCTTCCTACGAGCAGTACTTC,CASSAYSRGPSYEQYF
NA,TRBJ1-6,few,TRBV30,TGTGCCTGGACCGACGGGCTTCCCCTCCACTTT,CAWTDGLPLHF
NA,TRBJ1-6,NA,TRBV10-3,TGTGCCATCAGAGACACACAGGGAACGGTTCTAAATTCACCCCTCCACTTT,CAIRDTQGTVLNSPLHF
NA,TRBJ2-3,NA,TRBV7-9,TGTGCCAGCAGCTTTGGACTGGGGAGCACAGATACGCAGTATTTT,CASSFGLGSTDTQYF
NA,TRBJ2-3,NA,TRBV25-1,TGTGCCAGCAGTTATACAGCAGATACGCAGTATTTT,CASSYTADTQYF
NA,TRBJ2-5,NA,TRBV19,TGTGCCAGTAGCCTCGGGGCGCACCACCAAGAGACCCAGTACTTC,CASSLGAHHQETQYF
NA,TRBJ2-5,NA,TRBV4-1,TGCGCCAGCAGCCAAGGGCAGGGAGAGGAGACCCAGTACTTC,CASSQGQGEETQYF
NA,TRBJ1-6,few,TRBV7-2,TGTGCCAGCACTGGGGGGCTCTCCTATAATTCACCCCTCCACTTT,CASTGGLSYNSPLHF
TRBD2,TRBJ2-1,NA,TRBV5-4,TGTGCCAGCAGCTCCGGACTAGCGCCATACAATGAGCAGTTCTTC,CASSSGLAPYNEQFF
NA,TRBJ1-2,NA,TRBV5-6,TGTGCCAGCAGCTCCCTGAGTTATGGCTACACCTTC,CASSSLSYGYTF
NA,TRBJ1-2,NA,TRBV7-6,TGTGCCAGCAGCTTAGACGGTTCCGGTTCGGGCTACACCTTC,CASSLDGSGSGYTF
NA,TRBJ1-6,NA,TRBV27,TGTGCCAGCAGTCCCGGGGTGGAGGGAAGGTCACCCCTCCACTTT,CASSPGVEGRSPLHF
NA,TRBJ2-1,NA,TRBV12-3/TRBV12-4,TGTGCCAGCAATCGAGGGAGTGTCGGTGAGCAGTTCTTC,CASNRGSVGEQFF
TRBD1,TRBJ1-1,NA,TRBV6-4,TGTGCCAGCAGACGGACAGGGAACACTGAAGCTTTCTTT,CASRRTGNTEAFF
NA,TRBJ2-1,NA,TRBV28,TGTGCCAGCAGTTTTCGGCCGCAACATCTCAATGAGCAGTTCTTC,CASSFRPQHLNEQFF
NA,TRBJ1-3,NA,TRBV5-1,TGCGCCAGCAGCTTGGATCGGTTGACCTCTGGAAACACCATATATTTT,CASSLDRLTSGNTIYF
NA,TRBJ1-1,NA,TRBV7-9,TGTGCCAGCAGTTTCGGGACACCTAACACTGAAGCTTTCTTT,CASSFGTPNTEAFF
TRBD1,TRBJ2-5,NA,TRBV11-3,TGTGCCAGCAGCCCCCGGGACAGCTCCTTGACCCAGTACTTC,CASSPRDSSLTQYF
TRBD2,TRBJ2-1,NA,TRBV7-3,TGTGCCAGCAGCTTATGGGACTACCCCTACAATGAGCAGTTCTTC,CASSLWDYPYNEQFF
TRBD2,TRBJ2-1,NA,TRBV9,TGTGCCAGCAGCCCGACAACTAGCGGATACTACAATGAGCAGTTCTTC,CASSPTTSGYYNEQFF
NA,TRBJ1-6,NA,TRBV7-8,TGTGCCAGCAGCTTAGGAGGGGCGGGTTCACCCCTCCACTTT,CASSLGGAGSPLHF
NA,TRBJ1-2,NA,TRBV20-1,TGCACTGCGAGCGGTGACTATGGCTACACCTTC,CTASGDYGYTF
NA,TRBJ1-5,NA,TRBV19,TGTGCCAGTAGTGCAAGGGAGGGCGGCAATCAGCCCCAGCATTTT,CASSAREGGNQPQHF
TRBD1,TRBJ1-2,NA,TRBV5-1,TGCGCCAGCAGCCCTATGGGGACAGAGGTTGGGTATGGCTACACCTTC,CASSPMGTEVGYGYTF
TRBD1,TRBJ2-3,NA,TRBV27,TGTGCCAGCAGTACCGGACAGGGGACCTCCACAGATACGCAGTATTTT,CASSTGQGTSTDTQYF
NA,TRBJ2-2,NA,TRBV27,TGTGCCAGCAGTTTATGGGGGACTGCAAACACCGGGGAGCTGTTTTTT,CASSLWGTANTGELFF
TRBD2,TRBJ2-2,once,TRBV24-1,TGTGCCACCAGTGAGGGGACTAGCGGTTACACCGGGGAGATGTTTTTT,CATSEGTSGYTGEMFF
NA,TRBJ2-2,NA,TRBV18,TGTGCCAGCTCCCTCAAAGGGGACACCGGGGAGCTGTTTTTT,CASSLKGDTGELFF
NA,TRBJ1-4,few,TRBV27,TGTGCCAGCAGATTTTTATCAGCGGGAGATGAAAAACTGTTTTTT,CASRFLSAGDEKLFF
TRBD1,TRBJ1-4,NA,TRBV10-2,TGCGCCAGCAGCCTGACAGTAAGGGGGCGTTACGTGCGGACTAATGAAAAACTGTTTTTT,CASSLTVRGRYVRTNEKLFF
NA,TRBJ1-2,NA,TRBV5-1,TGCGCCAGCAGCTTGGTTCGAGGGGACGGCTACACCTTC,CASSLVRGDGYTF
NA,TRBJ2-7,NA,TRBV10-3,TGTGCCATCAGCAGTCCCACCCTCTCCTACGAGCAGTACTTC,CAISSPTLSYEQYF
NA,TRBJ1-5,NA,TRBV6-4,TGTGCCAGCAGCCCAGACAGTTTTAATCAGCCCCAGCATTTT,CASSPDSFNQPQHF